The clone carrying this T cell receptor (beta chain) was picked up many times. This sample was included in a study of T cells after yellow fever vaccination. Study at large: SMART-Seq v4 Ultra Low Input prepared libraries from low-cell fractions.

TCRdb re-derived calls from the 5' RACE reads in MiXCR, one entry per CDR3 protein. The sample shows 450,000 to 600,000 distinct CDR3 sequences, roughly 14% of them seen only once. The V gene end was trimmed by 0 bases and the J gene end by 4 bases; junction bases not matched to a gene: 8. Germline loops: CDR1 LGHNA, CDR2 YNFKEQ. This CDR3 spans 18 amino acids. Here the sequenced sample was PBMCs, taken on the day of the yellow fever booster vaccination. The genes are TRBV4-2 and TRBJ2-3; 12 positions match TRBD2. This receptor was obtained from a man aged 25 to 40 who received the YFV17D yellow fever vaccine. In DNA, the CDR3 is TGTGCCAGCAGCCAAGAGGATTTGACTAGCGGGAGAGCAGATACGCAGTATTTT. Translated: CASSQEDLTSGRADTQYF.